The 27 T cell receptor beta chains reported below all come from one sample, sequenced in a study of metastatic and nonmetastatic thyroid tumors. TCRdb re-clonotyped the PCR reads through MiXCR. The profile shows approximately 34,000 clones, about 18% of them singletons. Among the patients, none had received any treatment before thyroid surgery. Source material: blood. The receptors stem from a female donor with papillary thyroid cancer or a benign thyroid nodule (not recorded which). Some clones in this sample may be carry-over from other donors' samples.

This clone was observed a handful of times. CDR3 in amino acids: CASSLDFLSSYNEQFF. CDR3 nucleotide sequence: TGCGCCAGCAGCCTGGACTTTCTGAGCTCCTACAATGAGCAGTTCTTC. The J gene is TRBJ2-1, the V gene TRBV5-1; D possibly corresponds to TRBD2 (5 bases). CDR1 is SGHRS and CDR2 is YFSETQ in the germline V gene. CDR3 size: 16 residues. V lost 4 bases to trimming and J lost 0 bases, with 14 bases between them.

CDR3 sequence (DNA): TGTGCCTGGAGTGTGGGTGGGGACAGTGGGTATGGCTACACCTTC. It translates to CAWSVGGDSGYGYTF. The rearrangement joins TRBV30 to TRBJ1-2, with TRBD1 matching 7 bases. CDR3 length equals 15 residues. Per germline, CDR1 GTSNPN and CDR2 SVGIG (reference sequence). Trimming at V came to 0 bases and at J to 5 bases, leaving 9 bases not matched to a gene.

The V gene is TRBV4-2, the J gene TRBJ1-1, with 9 bases fitting TRBD1. CDR3 size: 18 residues. The ends lost 5 bases at V and 3 bases at J; junction bases unmatched: 16. Per the germline V gene, CDR1 is LGHNA and CDR2 is YNFKEQ. This chain's CDR3 is CASSGLPRDRVLYTEAFF. CDR3 coding DNA: TGTGCCAGCAGCGGATTGCCTCGGGACAGGGTATTATACACTGAAGCTTTCTTT.

V and J are TRBV4-2 and TRBJ1-1; no clear D. V lost 4 bases and J 0 bases, leaving 18 bases between the germline ends. This CDR3 contains 17 residues. The germline V gene encodes CDR1 LGHNA and CDR2 YNFKEQ. CDR3 nucleotide sequence: TGTGCCAGCAGCCGGGAGAGGGAACGGCGCATGAACACTGAAGCTTTCTTT. Translating gives CASSRERERRMNTEAFF.

This clone has at least ten counts. The chain uses TRBV5-1 and TRBJ2-1; D gene unclear. The CDR3 contains 16 residues. V was cut by 0 bases and J by 0 bases, with 10 bases left in between. Per the germline V gene, CDR1 is SGHRS and CDR2 is YFSETQ. CDR3: CASSLEVGPSYNEQFF. CDR3 sequence (DNA): TGCGCCAGCAGCTTGGAAGTCGGTCCCTCCTACAATGAGCAGTTCTTC.

The sample holds a few counts of this clone. A single base separates this from a much larger clone, so it may be a read error. The chain joins TRBV5-8 to TRBJ2-2, with TRBD2 matching over 9 bases. CDR1 and CDR2 (germline): SGHTS, YDEGEE. The V segment lost 3 bases and the J segment 6 bases; nucleotides outside the gene matches: 6. The CDR3 has 15 amino acids. CDR3 amino acids: CASSSGTSSPGELFF. The CDR3 DNA reads TGTGCCAGCAGCTCCGGGACTAGCAGCCCCGGGGAGCTGTTTTTT. The full variable domain, in which reference TRBV5-8 and TRBJ2-2 provide the parts outside the CDR3, is EAGVTQSPTHLIKTRGQQATLRCSPISGHTSVYWYQQALGLGLQFLLWYDEGEERNRGNFPPRFSGRQFPNYSSELNVNALELEDSALYLCASSSGTSSPGELFFGEGSRLTVL.

The chain joins TRBV5-1 to TRBJ2-7, with TRBD2 as a possible D gene (6 bases). CDR3 length equals 13 residues. Germline V gene data show CDR1 as SGHRS and CDR2 as YFSETQ. V was cut by 4 bases and J by 3 bases, with 11 bases left in between. In DNA form, the CDR3 reads TGCGCCAGCAGCGACGGGACTCTCTACGAGCAGTACTTC. The encoded protein is CASSDGTLYEQYF.

This clone has ten or more counts. The chain joins TRBV25-1 to TRBJ1-5, with D possibly TRBD1 on 6 matching bases. The CDR3 runs to 14 residues. CDR1 is MGHDK, CDR2 SYGVNS, per germline. V dropped 2 bases and J dropped 6 bases, with 11 bases sitting between them. CDR3 nucleotide sequence: TGTGCCAGCAGTGAAATACAGGGCAGTCAGCCCCAGCATTTT. It translates to CASSEIQGSQPQHF.

V usage is TRBV18 and J usage is TRBJ2-7; TRBD1 agrees at 9 bases. Per the germline V gene, CDR1 is KGHSH and CDR2 is LQKENI. The CDR3 has 15 residues. The junction had 5 bases not matched to a gene; V was cut back by 5 bases and J by 0 bases. CDR3 in DNA: TGTGCCAGCTCATATGACAGGGGGTCCTCCTACGAGCAGTACTTC. The encoded protein is CASSYDRGSSYEQYF.

The CDR3 region has the DNA TGTGCCAGCACCTTGGACTCCAAGACCTACGAGCAGTACTTC. Protein: CASTLDSKTYEQYF. J is TRBJ2-7 and V is TRBV2; the D gene is possibly TRBD2 (5 bases). Trimming took 7 bases from V and 2 from J, leaving 15 bases between them. Germline CDR1 reads SNHLY; CDR2 reads FYNNEI. CDR3 length equals 14 residues.

This clone was picked up many times. This chain links TRBV20-1 with TRBJ1-5, with D possibly matching TRBD1 (6 bases). The V end was cut by 2 bases, the J end by 2 bases, with 10 bases between. There are 14 residues in the CDR3. Germline CDR1 is DFQATT and CDR2 is SNEGSKA (reference sequence). In DNA form, the CDR3 reads TGCAGTGCTAGATCGGGACAAGGCAATCAGCCCCAGCATTTT. Protein product: CSARSGQGNQPQHF.

The sample holds many counts of this clone. The J gene is TRBJ1-3, the V gene TRBV14; D is unclear. The germline gives CDR1 SGHDN, CDR2 FVKESK. Trimming removed 0 bases at V and 3 bases at J, with 6 bases between. CDR3 size: 14 residues. CDR3 DNA sequence: TGTGCCAGCAGCCAAGATGTGATTGGAAACACCATATATTTT. Residues: CASSQDVIGNTIYF.

The chain carries TRBV7-8 and TRBJ2-7; D is uncertain. The CDR3 has 16 amino acids. V lost 3 bases, J lost 0 bases, and 15 bases lay in between. Germline V gene data show CDR1 as SGHVS and CDR2 as FQNEAQ. CDR3 sequence: CASSFPMGGHSYEQYF. The CDR3 nucleotides are TGTGCCAGCAGCTTCCCGATGGGTGGGCACTCCTACGAGCAGTACTTC.

This clone was recorded many times. The chain employs TRBV20-1 and TRBJ2-1; TRBD2 agrees at 11 bases. The germline V gene encodes CDR1 DFQATT and CDR2 SNEGSKA (reference sequence). V shed 3 bases, J shed 3 bases, and the junction held 7 bases outside the gene matches. The CDR3 has 16 amino acids. This chain's CDR3 is CSASTSGSVGYNEQFF. In DNA, the CDR3 is TGCAGTGCTAGTACTAGCGGGAGTGTGGGCTACAATGAGCAGTTCTTC.

Remarks on this clone: The junction does not match germline at one end; this may be a read error. The rearrangement joins TRBV6-2 or TRBV6-3 to TRBJ1-6; D not resolved. Germline CDR1 MNHEY, CDR2 SVGEGT. This CDR3 contains 18 residues. CDR3 sequence (DNA): TGTGCCAGCAGTTACGGATCGGGATCCGTCGGATATAATTCACCGCTCCAATTT. Residues: CASSYGSGSVGYNSPLQF.

The CDR3 DNA reads as TGCAGTGCTAGAGCGGCGGGAGTAAGGGAAGAGCAGTACTTC. It specifies CSARAAGVREEQYF. The V gene is TRBV20-1, the J gene TRBJ2-7; TRBD2 agrees at 7 bases. Looked up from germline, CDR1 is DFQATT and CDR2 is SNEGSKA (reference sequence). The V gene end was trimmed by 1 base and the J gene end by 7 bases; junction bases not matched to a gene: 10. The CDR3 is 14 residues long.

The chain carries TRBV4-1 and TRBJ2-3; 16 bases match TRBD2. CDR1 is MGHRA, CDR2 YSYEKL, per germline. After removal of 1 base from V and 5 bases from J, the junction contained 6 bases not matched to a gene. This CDR3 spans 18 amino acids. The CDR3 sequence: CASSQGRGLAGGGDTQYF. The CDR3 DNA follows: TGCGCCAGCAGCCAAGGAAGGGGACTAGCGGGAGGGGGAGATACGCAGTATTTT.

This clone was counted at least ten times. This chain links TRBV2 with TRBJ1-3, with no clear D. Germline V gene lookup returns CDR1 SNHLY and CDR2 FYNNEI. The ends were cut back, 4 bases at V and 4 bases at J, with 14 bases in the middle. The CDR3 extends over 15 amino acids. The CDR3 bases are TGTGCCAGCAGTGTCCTGGGGTGGTCCGGAAACACCATATATTTT. Translation gives CASSVLGWSGNTIYF.

In this sample, this clone turned up a few times. The junction departs from germline at one end; a sequencing error may be responsible. The V and J genes are TRBV6-1 and TRBJ2-3; tentatively, D is TRBD1 or TRBD2 (6 bases each). CDR3 length: 14 amino acids. From germline, CDR1 is MNHNS and CDR2 SASEGT. The CDR3 DNA is TGTGCCAGCATAGGAGGGGGAGACACAGATACTCAGTATTTT. This gives the protein CASIGGGDTDTQYF.

This clone was counted at least ten times. V and J are TRBV13 and TRBJ2-7; 7 bases map to TRBD1. With V trimmed by 1 base and J by 5 bases, 5 bases remained unmatched. Germline-derived CDR1 and CDR2 are PRHDT and FYEKMQ (reference sequence). This CDR3 is built from 14 residues. The CDR3 spells CASSLVQGGNEQYF. Here the CDR3 DNA reads TGTGCCAGCAGCTTAGTCCAAGGGGGCAACGAGCAGTACTTC.

Comment on this clone: With a much larger clone just one base away, this may be a read error. The rearrangement uses TRBV11-1 and TRBJ2-3, with D possibly being TRBD1 or TRBD2 (5 bases each). The CDR3 is 18 residues long. CDR1 is SGHAT and CDR2 is FQDESV in the germline V gene (reference sequence). The V and J ends lost 1 base and 1 base respectively, with 18 bases between them. The CDR3, as DNA: TGTGCCAGCAGCTTAGGGGACGAACCTCAGGTGGGCACAGATACGCAGTATTTT. Translating gives CASSLGDEPQVGTDTQYF.

The gene calls are TRBV20-1 and TRBJ2-4, with TRBD2 identical over 9 bases. V lost 2 bases, J lost 0 bases, and 5 bases stayed unmatched. The CDR3 loop spans 16 amino acids. Looked up from germline, CDR1 is DFQATT and CDR2 is SNEGSKA (reference sequence). CDR3 DNA: TGCAGTGCTAGACCGTATAGCGGGAGAGCCAAAAACATTCAGTACTTC. This encodes CSARPYSGRAKNIQYF.

This clone came up many times. V usage is TRBV20-1 and J usage is TRBJ1-2; 7 bases agree with TRBD1. V was pared by 4 bases and J by 7 bases, with 12 bases of the junction left unmatched. The germline gives CDR1 DFQATT, CDR2 SNEGSKA (reference sequence). This CDR3 region has 14 residues. The CDR3 here is CSATPTGTISGYTF. The CDR3 DNA reads TGCAGTGCTACACCGACAGGGACGATTAGTGGCTACACCTTC.

This clone was recorded at least ten times. The chain recombines TRBV15 with TRBJ2-1; D may be TRBD1 or TRBD2 (5 bases each). V was shortened by 3 bases and J by 6 bases, with 12 bases between the two germline ends. This CDR3 has 14 residues. Germline V gives CDR1 LNHNV, CDR2 YYDKDF (reference sequence). The CDR3 DNA is TGTGCCACCAGCAGTACTGGGACCATCAATGAGCAGTTCTTC. The encoded protein is CATSSTGTINEQFF.

This clone was counted at least ten times. The V call is TRBV6-1, the J call TRBJ2-6, with D possibly being TRBD2 (6 bases). The CDR3 contains 19 residues. Per the germline V gene, CDR1 is MNHNS and CDR2 is SASEGT. Trimming removed 2 bases at V and 0 bases at J, with 17 bases between. CDR3 in amino acids: CASSEPEEGGPSGANVLTF. The CDR3 bases are TGTGCCAGCAGTGAACCGGAGGAGGGAGGACCCTCTGGGGCCAACGTCCTGACTTTC.

This clone was seen at least ten times. V is TRBV7-2 and J is TRBJ1-3; D gene unclear. The V end lost 8 bases, the J end lost 1 base, and 12 bases lay between the germline ends. CDR3 size: 14 residues. In germline, CDR1 is SGHTA, CDR2 FQGNSA. The CDR3: CASRKGGSGNTIYF. DNA for the CDR3: TGTGCCAGCCGGAAAGGCGGTTCTGGAAACACCATATATTTT.

This clone was detected ten times or more. The chain recombines TRBV20-1 with TRBJ1-1; the D is unclear. The V end was cut by 4 bases, the J end by 0 bases, with 15 bases between. In germline, CDR1 is DFQATT, CDR2 SNEGSKA (reference sequence). There are 15 residues in the CDR3. CDR3 sequence reads: CSATDTTRLNTEAFF. In nucleotides, the CDR3 is TGCAGTGCTACCGATACCACGAGACTGAACACTGAAGCTTTCTTT.